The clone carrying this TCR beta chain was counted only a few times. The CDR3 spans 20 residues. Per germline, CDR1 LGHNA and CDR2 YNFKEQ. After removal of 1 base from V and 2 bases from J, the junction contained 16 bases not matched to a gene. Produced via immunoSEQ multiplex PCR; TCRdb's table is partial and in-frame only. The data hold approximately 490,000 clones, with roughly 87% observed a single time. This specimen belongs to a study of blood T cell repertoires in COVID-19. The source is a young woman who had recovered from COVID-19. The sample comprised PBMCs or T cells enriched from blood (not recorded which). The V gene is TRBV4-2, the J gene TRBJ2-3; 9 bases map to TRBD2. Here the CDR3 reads CASSQAWYTSGSSVTDTQYF. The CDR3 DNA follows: TGTGCCAGCAGCCAAGCTTGGTATACTAGCGGGTCCTCCGTCACAGATACGCAGTATTTT.